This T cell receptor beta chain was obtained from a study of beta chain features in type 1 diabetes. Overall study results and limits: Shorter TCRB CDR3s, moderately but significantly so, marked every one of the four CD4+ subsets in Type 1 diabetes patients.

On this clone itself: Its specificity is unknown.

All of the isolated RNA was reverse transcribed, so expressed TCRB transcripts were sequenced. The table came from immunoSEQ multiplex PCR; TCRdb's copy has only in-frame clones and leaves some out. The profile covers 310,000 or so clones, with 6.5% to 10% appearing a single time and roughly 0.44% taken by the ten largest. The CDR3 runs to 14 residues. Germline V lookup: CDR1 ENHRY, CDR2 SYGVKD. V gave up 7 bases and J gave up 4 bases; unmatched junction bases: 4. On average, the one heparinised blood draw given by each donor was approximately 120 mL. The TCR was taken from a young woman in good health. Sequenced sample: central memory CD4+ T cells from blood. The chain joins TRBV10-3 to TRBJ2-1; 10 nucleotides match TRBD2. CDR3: CAIKGLATYNEQFF. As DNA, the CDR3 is TGTGCCATCAAGGGACTAGCGACTTACAATGAGCAGTTCTTC.